The 10 T cell receptor beta chains below all came from one sample that was sequenced in a study of T cells in narcolepsy. Clones were read by immunoSEQ multiplex PCR, and TCRdb kept only the in-frame ones, dropping some. This table has approximately 23,000 clones, approximately 85% appearing once. Sequenced input: memory (CD45RA-) CD4+ T cells from blood. Every receptor here comes from a human donor in good health.

The rearrangement joins TRBV28 to TRBJ1-1; weak D call: TRBD1 (5 bases). The ends were cut back, 1 base at V and 10 bases at J, with 19 bases in the middle. This CDR3 has 15 amino acids. Germline CDR1 and CDR2: MDHEN and SYDVKM. The CDR3 is CASSLSGLKSASAFF. CDR3 nucleotide sequence: TGTGCCAGCAGTTTATCAGGGCTCAAATCCGCGTCAGCTTTCTTT.

This clone was detected a few times. This rearrangement joins TRBV11-2 to TRBJ2-1; the D gene could be TRBD1 or TRBD2 (6 bases each). CDR3 size: 15 residues. Germline V gene lookup returns CDR1 SGHAT and CDR2 FQNNGV. With 5 bases removed from V and 9 bases from J, the gap between germline ends came to 20 bases. The CDR3, as DNA: TGTGCCAGCAGCGTAACCAGGGACTGGGGGGCTGAGCAGTTCTTC. As protein: CASSVTRDWGAEQFF. The full variable domain, completed using reference TRBV11-2 and TRBJ2-1, is EAGVAQSPRYKIIEKRQSVAFWCNPISGHATLYWYQQILGQGPKLLIQFQNNGVVDDSQLPKDRFSAERLKGVDSTLKIQPAKLEDSAVYLCASSVTRDWGAEQFFGPGTRLTVL.

This chain connects TRBV28 to TRBJ1-1; D gene ambiguous. From germline, CDR1 is MDHEN and CDR2 SYDVKM. Trimming took off 7 bases at V and 1 base at J, with 16 bases between the two ends. The CDR3 runs to 15 residues. The CDR3 DNA reads as TGTGCCAGCACCGATGCTACACGAGGGAACACTGAAGCTTTCTTT. Translating it yields CASTDATRGNTEAFF.

Worth noting for this clone: Germline and junction disagree at one end, which may indicate a read error. The chain has TRBV28 and TRBJ2-7; D perhaps matches TRBD2 (7 bases). The CDR3 spans 12 residues. Germline values: CDR1 MDHEN, CDR2 SYDVKM. The chain's CDR3 is CASRGGLGEQCF. In DNA form, the CDR3 reads TGTGCCAGCAGGGGGGGGCTTGGCGAGCAGTGCTTC.

This clone was counted once. The chain recombines TRBV14 with TRBJ2-2; D unclear. Looked up from germline, CDR1 is SGHDN and CDR2 is FVKESK. The ends were cut back, 0 bases at V and 8 bases at J, with 7 bases in the middle. This CDR3 is 13 amino acids long. The CDR3 region is CASSQDYEGELFF. DNA of the CDR3: TGTGCCAGCAGCCAAGATTATGAGGGGGAGCTGTTTTTT.

CDR3: CASSLEVSGRYEQYF. CDR3 bases: TGCGCCAGCAGCTTGGAGGTTAGCGGGAGATACGAGCAGTACTTC. V usage is TRBV5-1 and J usage is TRBJ2-7; TRBD2 aligns across 9 bases. V was pared by 0 bases and J by 4 bases, with 5 bases of the junction left unmatched. This CDR3 contains 15 residues. Per germline, CDR1 SGHRS and CDR2 YFSETQ.

The chain combines TRBV5-6 with TRBJ2-7; D is tentatively TRBD1 or TRBD2 (5 bases each). Trimming shortened V by 4 bases and J by 5 bases, and 19 bases separated the two germline ends. CDR1 is SGHDT, CDR2 YYEEEE, per germline. There are 15 residues in the CDR3. The CDR3 DNA sequence: TGTGCCAGCAGCACACCAACCCGGGACCCCCACGAGCAGTACTTC. This translates into CASSTPTRDPHEQYF.

This sequence joins TRBV10-3 and TRBJ2-5, with 7 bases matching TRBD2. Germline values: CDR1 ENHRY, CDR2 SYGVKD. The CDR3 has 14 residues. Trimming at V came to 6 bases and at J to 4 bases, leaving 8 bases not matched to a gene. The CDR3, as DNA: TGTGCCATCAGCCAAAATGGACTAGGAGAGACCCAGTACTTC. This encodes CAISQNGLGETQYF.

The V call is TRBV6-1, the J call TRBJ1-1, with D unclear. The CDR3 spans 14 residues. Germline-derived CDR1 and CDR2 are MNHNS and SASEGT. Between the trimmed V and J ends, which lost 5 bases and 0 bases, there was a span of 10 bases. CDR3 loop: CASSYGQLNTEAFF. The CDR3 DNA sequence: TGTGCCAGCAGTTATGGTCAGCTGAACACTGAAGCTTTCTTT.

This clone was detected only once. V is TRBV15 and J is TRBJ2-5; no definite D call. The V end was cut by 1 base, the J end by 3 bases, with 9 bases between. This CDR3 has 14 amino acids. CDR1 is LNHNV and CDR2 is YYDKDF in the germline V gene (reference sequence). The CDR3 sequence: CATSRVPYKETQYF. The CDR3 DNA reads TGTGCCACCAGCAGAGTACCCTACAAAGAGACCCAGTACTTC.